This T cell receptor (beta chain) is drawn from a study of naive and memory T cell subsets. The CDR3 runs 13 residues. Germline assignment: CDR1 DFQATT and CDR2 SNEGSKA (reference sequence). V lost 5 bases to trimming and J lost 3 bases, with 11 bases between them. Both TRBC1 and TRBC2 were covered by a beta constant-region primer of two equimolar oligonucleotides. TCRdb itself ran the UMI-ligation and nested PCR reads through MiXCR, one entry per CDR3 protein. The sample lists approximately 27,000 distinct CDR3 sequences, about 10% occurring once. The chain recombines TRBV20-1 with TRBJ1-5, with D possibly being TRBD1 (5 bases). The sequence came from a human donor in good health. Sequencing was carried out using effector memory CD4+ T cells from blood. Documented subset: effector memory, CD45RA- CD27-. The CDR3 DNA reads TGCAGTGCTCATACAGGTCCCAATCAGCCCCAGCATTTT. Amino acid sequence: CSAHTGPNQPQHF.